One sample yielded the 7 T cell receptor beta chains listed below, sequenced in a study of cytomegalovirus exposure and HLA in healthy donors (TCRdb year 2017). The library was generated by the immunoSEQ multiplex PCR assay. For the multiplex PCR, a mixture combining 60 forward primers for TCR Vbeta segments and 13 reverse primers for TCR Jbeta segments was used. TCRdb limited this immuneACCESS table to in-frame rearrangements with V and J called. A share of clones is missing; checked studies link under half to unresolved V genes, and the rest is unexplained. In this sample the table shows some 150,000 clones, about 80% of which occur a single time. Approximately 5.7% of the sample comes from the top ten. Sequencing input: PBMCs. The origin of the receptors is a man aged 30-40 years in good health and CMV-seropositive.

The gene calls are TRBV5-1 and TRBJ1-2; 9 bases are a match to TRBD1. The germline V gene encodes CDR1 SGHRS and CDR2 YFSETQ. The CDR3 runs to 14 residues. V shed 5 bases, J shed 5 bases, and the junction held 7 bases outside the gene matches. CDR3 coding DNA: TGCGCCAGCAGGTTCGGCGGACAGGGGTATGGCTACACCTTC. The encoded protein is CASRFGGQGYGYTF. The full variable domain, rest sourced from reference TRBV5-1 and TRBJ1-2, is KAGVTQTPRYLIKTRGQQVTLSCSPISGHRSVSWYQQTPGQGLQFLFEYFSETQRNKGNFPGRFSGRQFSNSRSEMNVSTLELGDSALYLCASRFGGQGYGYTFGSGTRLTVV.

J is TRBJ2-7 and V is TRBV5-6; TRBD1 matches at 9 bases. J lost 1 base, V lost 5 bases, and 4 bases had no gene match. This CDR3 comprises 14 residues. The V gene's germline CDR1 is SGHDT and CDR2 YYEEEE. The DNA of the CDR3 is TGTGCCAGCAGACGGACAGGGGCGTCCTACGAGCAGTACTTC. Translation gives CASRRTGASYEQYF.

The chain is built from TRBV14 and TRBJ2-1, with TRBD2 as a possible D gene (6 bases). Looked up from germline, CDR1 is SGHDN and CDR2 is FVKESK. The CDR3 spans 16 residues. V was shortened by 4 bases and J by 7 bases, with 20 bases between the two germline ends. CDR3 bases: TGTGCCAGCAGCCGATACCTCACCGGGGGTAGGAATGAGCAGTTCTTC. Amino acid sequence: CASSRYLTGGRNEQFF.

The CDR3 region has the DNA TGTGCCAGCTCACCTCCCGACAGCTATGGCTACACCTTC. It specifies CASSPPDSYGYTF. The rearrangement uses TRBV18 and TRBJ1-2; D is perhaps TRBD1 (5 bases). V gave up 3 bases and J gave up 4 bases, with 9 bases separating them. Germline CDR1 KGHSH, CDR2 LQKENI. This CDR3 region has 13 residues. Looking up the rest from reference TRBV18 and TRBJ1-2 gives the full variable domain: NAGVMQNPRHLVRRRGQEARLRCSPMKGHSHVYWYRQLPEEGLKFMVYLQKENIIDESGMPKERFSAEFPKEGPSILRIQQVVRGDSAAYFCASSPPDSYGYTFGSGTRLTVV.

This chain uses TRBV19 with TRBJ1-3, with 7 bases aligning to TRBD1. Germline V gene data show CDR1 as LNHDA and CDR2 as SQIVND (reference sequence). The CDR3 length is 15 residues. With 9 bases clipped from V and 0 bases from J, the junction kept 8 bases outside the gene matches. In DNA form, the CDR3 reads TGTGCCAGCCACAGGGGTTTTAGCTCTGGAAACACCATATATTTT. Protein sequence: CASHRGFSSGNTIYF.

This clone has a single count. CDR3 in DNA: TGTGCCAGCAGCCTTATGAAGGCGGGGGCGGATGGCTACACCTTC. Amino acid sequence: CASSLMKAGADGYTF. This chain joins TRBV7-9 and TRBJ1-2, with D possibly being TRBD1 (6 bases). With 5 bases removed from V and 6 bases from J, the gap between germline ends came to 19 bases. This CDR3 comprises 15 residues. Germline CDR1 and CDR2: SEHNR and FQNEAQ (reference sequence).

This chain joins TRBV7-2 and TRBJ2-3, with 7 bases matching TRBD2. Looked up from germline, CDR1 is SGHTA and CDR2 is FQGNSA. With 1 base clipped from V and 1 base from J, the junction kept 2 bases outside the gene matches. The length of the CDR3 is 15 residues. The CDR3 DNA reads as TGTGCCAGCAGCTTAGTCCGGGGGGGCACAGATACGCAGTATTTT. It specifies CASSLVRGGTDTQYF.